This T cell receptor (beta chain) comes out of a study of CXCR3-negative and CXCR3-positive naive CD8 T cells. The CDR3 loop spans 13 amino acids. From germline, CDR1 is SGHVS and CDR2 FNYEAQ. The authors prepared UMI-labeled TRB cDNA libraries by 5' RACE. From the 5' RACE reads, TCRdb lists one entry per CDR3 protein and no DNA. The table lists 150,000 or so distinct CDR3 sequences. Study results and caveats: Both of the naive subsets showed about the same high diversity, but memory CD8+ cells had much less. Greater hydrophobicity was found in TRB CDR3s of CXCR3-positive naive cells than of CXCR3-negative naive cells.

With regard to this clonotype: What it binds is unknown.

The chain is built from TRBV7-6 and TRBJ2-3; no DNA is available, so the TRBD2 call from TCRdb remains unchecked. Sequenced material: naive CXCR3+ CD8+ T cells from blood. Indicated subset: CD45RO-CCR7+CD27+CD95- naive CD8+ T cells expressing CXCR3 (TNR3+). This sequence originates from a human donor in good health. Some clones in this sample may be carry-over from other donors' samples. The CDR3 protein is CASSPNPGPTQYF.